This entry lists 21 T cell receptor beta chains sequenced from one sample in a study of T cells in localized non-small cell lung cancer. Only in-frame clones appear in the TCRdb table, and some are missing; sequencing was by immunoSEQ multiplex PCR. The table shows tens of thousands of clones, with 85% to 95% occurring only once. The source material was peripheral blood, sampled before any cancer treatment. Every receptor here comes from a female donor of 60 years or more with stage I lung adenocarcinoma.

The J gene is TRBJ1-5, the V gene TRBV10-1; D may be TRBD1 (5 bases). The V gene's germline CDR1 is WNHNN and CDR2 SYGVQD (reference sequence). This CDR3 is 15 amino acids long. V gave up 5 bases and J gave up 7 bases, with 18 bases separating them. DNA of the CDR3: TGCGCCAGCAGTACTCCCTCCAGGGTTCTACAGCCCCAGCATTTT. It encodes CASSTPSRVLQPQHF.

The chain carries TRBV11-2 and TRBJ1-2; 10 nucleotides match TRBD1. Trimming removed 5 bases from V and 4 bases from J; junction bases left unmatched: 7. This CDR3 comprises 15 residues. The germline gives CDR1 SGHAT, CDR2 FQNNGV. The CDR3, as DNA: TGTGCCAGCAGCCCTGACGGACAGGGGGTCTATGGCTACACCTTC. As protein: CASSPDGQGVYGYTF.

There are a few counts of this clone. This sequence joins TRBV7-6 and TRBJ2-1, with 9 bases fitting TRBD1. Germline V gene sequence: CDR1 SGHVS, CDR2 FNYEAQ. Germline trimming cut 2 bases from V and 5 bases from J; bases unmatched to any gene: 13. The CDR3 loop spans 18 amino acids. This CDR3 reads CASSLRGPGQGIDNEQFF. In DNA, the CDR3 is TGTGCCAGCAGCTTAAGAGGTCCGGGACAGGGTATCGACAATGAGCAGTTCTTC.

The chain combines TRBV19 with TRBJ2-1; 10 bases line up with TRBD2. This CDR3 is 15 amino acids long. V shed 0 bases, J shed 15 bases, and the junction held 11 bases outside the gene matches. Germline V gene sequence: CDR1 LNHDA, CDR2 SQIVND (reference sequence). CDR3 coding DNA: TGTGCCAGTAGTATAGAGGAGGGAGGAGCGGGGGGGACGTTCTTC. It yields the protein CASSIEEGGAGGTFF.

The V gene is TRBV18, the J gene TRBJ1-1; no firm D call. Germline CDR1 is KGHSH and CDR2 is LQKENI. Trimming took off 2 bases at V and 0 bases at J, with 7 bases between the two ends. The CDR3 length is 14 residues. CDR3 sequence reads: CASSPKAMNTEAFF. In DNA, the CDR3 is TGTGCCAGCTCACCAAAGGCTATGAACACTGAAGCTTTCTTT.

Written as DNA, the CDR3 is TGTGCCAGCAGCCCTTTTTTGAACACTGAAGCTTTCTTT. Its translation: CASSPFLNTEAFF. This sequence joins TRBV6-6 and TRBJ1-1; unclear D gene. Germline V gene data show CDR1 as MNHNY and CDR2 as SVGAGI (reference sequence). The CDR3 spans 13 residues. Trimming left V 6 bases short and J 0 bases short, with 8 bases between.

CDR3 residues: CASSTGQGRITEAFF. CDR3 bases: TGTGCCAGCAGCACCGGACAGGGGAGAATCACTGAAGCTTTCTTT. V is TRBV9 and J is TRBJ1-1; 9 bases are shared with TRBD1. Losses at the gene ends were 4 bases for V and 4 bases for J; bases not matched to a gene: 8. CDR1 is SGDLS, CDR2 YYNGEE, per germline. The CDR3 covers 15 residues. Drawing the rest from reference TRBV9 and TRBJ1-1, the complete variable domain is DSGVTQTPKHLITATGQRVTLRCSPRSGDLSVYWYQQSLDQGLQFLIQYYNGEERAKGNILERFSAQQFPDLHSELNLSSLELGDSALYFCASSTGQGRITEAFFGQGTRLTVV.

The chain carries TRBV7-9 and TRBJ2-3, with 8 bases lining up with TRBD2. V lost 3 bases and J lost 4; bases outside the gene matches: 6. Germline CDR1 is SEHNR and CDR2 is FQNEAQ (reference sequence). This CDR3 has 15 amino acids. In nucleotides, the CDR3 is TGTGCCAGCAGCTTCCGGGAGGGCCGGGCAGATACGCAGTATTTT. Translated: CASSFREGRADTQYF. The variable domain in full, completed from reference TRBV7-9 and TRBJ2-3, reads DTGVSQNPRHKITKRGQNVTFRCDPISEHNRLYWYRQTLGQGPEFLTYFQNEAQLEKSRLLSDRFSAERPKGSFSTLEIQRTEQGDSAMYLCASSFREGRADTQYFGPGTRLTVL.

The V gene is TRBV21-1, the J gene TRBJ2-3; TRBD2, the table's D call, lacks a check against the DNA. TRBV21-1 is given as a pseudogene. The CDR3 covers 13 residues. The CDR3 region has the DNA TGTGCCAGCACGGGGGGCCGCACAGATACGCAGTATTTT. Its translation is CASTGGRTDTQYF.

J is TRBJ2-1 and V is TRBV18; the match to TRBD2 covers 12 bases. V was clipped by 6 bases and J by 4 bases; unmatched bases: 4. The V gene's germline CDR1 is KGHSH and CDR2 LQKENI. The length of the CDR3 is 15 residues. This CDR3 reads CASSPLAGGYNEQFF. The CDR3 DNA is TGTGCCAGCTCTCCGCTAGCGGGAGGGTACAATGAGCAGTTCTTC.

The V call is TRBV6-1, the J call TRBJ2-7; D is uncertain. The CDR3 extends over 13 amino acids. The V end lost 8 bases, the J end lost 6 bases, and 17 bases lay between the germline ends. Germline values: CDR1 MNHNS, CDR2 SASEGT. The CDR3 region is CASAVFEGREQYF. Written as DNA, the CDR3 is TGTGCCAGCGCAGTGTTTGAAGGTCGCGAGCAGTACTTC.

Notes on this clone: A junction boundary mismatches the germline segment, possibly from a read error. The V gene is TRBV18, the J gene TRBJ2-4; 7 nucleotides agree with TRBD1. This CDR3 has 13 residues. CDR1 KGHSH and CDR2 LQKENI come from the germline V gene. The CDR3: CASSQTTGEFLNF. For the CDR3, the DNA is TGTGCCAGCTCACAGACTACAGGGGAATTTTTGAACTTC. The full variable domain, completed using reference TRBV18 and TRBJ2-4, is NAGVMQNPRHLVRRRGQEARLRCSPMKGHSHVYWYRQLPEEGLKFMVYLQKENIIDESGMPKERFSAEFPKEGPSILRIQQVVRGDSAAYFCASSQTTGEFLNFGAGTRLSVL.

The J gene is TRBJ1-5, the V gene TRBV5-1; 9 nucleotides match TRBD1. CDR1 and CDR2 (germline): SGHRS, YFSETQ. V trimming: 5 bases; J trimming: 3 bases; junction bases outside the gene matches: 6. The CDR3 has 15 residues. CDR3 DNA sequence: TGCGCCAGCAGTGCGGGACAGGGAACCAATCAGCCCCAGCATTTT. Translated: CASSAGQGTNQPQHF.

V is TRBV29-1 and J is TRBJ1-1, with TRBD1 matching over 12 bases. Germline CDR1 SQVTM, CDR2 ANQGSEA. This CDR3 has 15 amino acids. V was pared by 3 bases and J by 5 bases, with 7 bases of the junction left unmatched. CDR3 DNA: TGCAGCGTTGACGGGACAGGGGGCACGAATACTGAAGCTTTCTTT. This codes for CSVDGTGGTNTEAFF.

DNA for the CDR3: TGTGCCAGCAGCGCCGGGACAGCCACCTCTGGGGCCAACGTCCTGACTTTC. It yields the protein CASSAGTATSGANVLTF. The rearrangement uses TRBV11-3 and TRBJ2-6; the match to TRBD1 covers 7 bases. The V segment lost 5 bases and the J segment 0 bases; nucleotides outside the gene matches: 7. The CDR3 covers 17 residues. Germline loops: CDR1 SGHNT, CDR2 YENEEA.

V usage is TRBV18 and J usage is TRBJ1-1; D is possibly TRBD1 (6 bases). V lost 3 bases to trimming and J lost 0 bases, with 8 bases between them. Germline values: CDR1 KGHSH, CDR2 LQKENI. The CDR3 spans 14 residues. The CDR3 DNA reads as TGTGCCAGCTCACCTGGGGACATGAACACTGAAGCTTTCTTT. Its protein is CASSPGDMNTEAFF.

The J gene is TRBJ2-3, the V gene TRBV14, with a possible D match to TRBD2 (5 bases). CDR3 length: 15 residues. The V end was cut by 4 bases, the J end by 3 bases, with 14 bases between. CDR1 is SGHDN, CDR2 FVKESK, per germline. DNA for the CDR3: TGTGCCAGCAGCCCAGAGGGAGCGCGGACAGATACGCAGTATTTT. It yields the protein CASSPEGARTDTQYF.

The genes are TRBV4-1 and TRBJ1-2; no definite D call. Trimming removed 2 bases at V and 7 bases at J, with 14 bases between. The CDR3 length is 14 residues. CDR1 MGHRA and CDR2 YSYEKL come from the germline V gene. The CDR3 bases are TGCGCCAGCAGCCAATCTCCGGAGCGGCGTGGCTACACCTTC. It encodes CASSQSPERRGYTF.

The chain carries TRBV5-5 and TRBJ2-5; no firm D call. CDR1 and CDR2 from the germline V gene are SGHKS and YYEKEE (reference sequence). This CDR3 comprises 16 residues. Trimming left V 4 bases short and J 0 bases short, with 16 bases between. CDR3 sequence reads: CASSRPVYSYQETQYF. In nucleotides, the CDR3 is TGTGCCAGCAGCCGCCCTGTCTATTCGTACCAAGAGACCCAGTACTTC.

The rearrangement joins TRBV5-1 to TRBJ2-3; D ambiguous. The V gene lost 4 bases and the J gene lost 4 bases, with 7 bases spanning the gap. The germline gives CDR1 SGHRS, CDR2 YFSETQ. The CDR3 totals 12 residues. The CDR3 reads CASSPGADTQYF. The CDR3 region has the DNA TGCGCCAGCAGCCCCGGCGCAGATACGCAGTATTTT.

The chain links TRBV6-5 to TRBJ1-1; 7 bases match TRBD1. The V gene's germline CDR1 is MNHEY and CDR2 SVGAGI. This CDR3 is 14 amino acids long. V was pared by 6 bases and J by 0 bases, with 4 bases of the junction left unmatched. The DNA of the CDR3 is TGTGCCAGCAGGCCAGGGGGGTTGAACACTGAAGCTTTCTTT. Its protein product is CASRPGGLNTEAFF.